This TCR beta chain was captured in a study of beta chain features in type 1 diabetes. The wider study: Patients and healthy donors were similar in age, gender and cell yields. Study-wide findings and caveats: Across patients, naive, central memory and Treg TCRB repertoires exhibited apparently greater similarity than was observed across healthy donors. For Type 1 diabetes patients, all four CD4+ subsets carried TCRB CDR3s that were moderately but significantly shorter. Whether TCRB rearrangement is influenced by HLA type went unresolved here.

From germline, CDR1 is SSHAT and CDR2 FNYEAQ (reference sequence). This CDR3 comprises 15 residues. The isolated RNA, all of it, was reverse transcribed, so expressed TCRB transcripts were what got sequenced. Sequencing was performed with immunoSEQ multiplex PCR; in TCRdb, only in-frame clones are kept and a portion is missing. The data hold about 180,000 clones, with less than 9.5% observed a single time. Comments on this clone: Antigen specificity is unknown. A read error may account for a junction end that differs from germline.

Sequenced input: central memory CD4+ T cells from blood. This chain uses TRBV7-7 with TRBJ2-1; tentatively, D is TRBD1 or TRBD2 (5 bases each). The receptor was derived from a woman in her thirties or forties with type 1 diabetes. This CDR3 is CASSLALGAHNEQFF. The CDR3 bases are TGTGCTAGCAGCTTAGCGCTAGGGGCACACAATGAGCAGTTCTTC.